The rows below give T cell receptor beta chains drawn from one sample of a study of cytomegalovirus exposure and HLA in healthy donors. Clones were sequenced by immunoSEQ multiplex PCR, and TCRdb holds only the in-frame ones, with some missing. The table shows more than 95,000 clones, with 60% to 85% occurring only once. The sequenced sample was PBMCs. The receptors here all came from a man between 50 and 59 years old in good health and CMV-seropositive. Each CDR3 is given with its conserved first and last residue. Each record gives: clone size, CDR3 length, J gene, D gene, V gene, CDR3 DNA, CDR3 protein. A D gene is named only where the DNA matches it firmly. Size tells how often a clone was seen (once, few, many) or the class of an expanded clone, and some rows leave it out.

size: -; length: 12; J: TRBJ1-2; D: -; V: TRBV30; DNA: TGTGCCTGGAGTGTACAGGCCTATGGCTACACCTTC; CDR3: CAWSVQAYGYTF
size: -; length: 16; J: TRBJ2-7; D: TRBD2; V: TRBV5-4; DNA: TGTGCCAGCAGTCAACTGACTAGCGGGAGATCCGACGAGCAGTACTTC; CDR3: CASSQLTSGRSDEQYF
size: once; length: 13; J: TRBJ2-5; D: -; V: TRBV30; DNA: TGTGCCTGGGCTCGGACAGTCCAAGAGACCCAGTACTTC; CDR3: CAWARTVQETQYF
size: -; length: 13; J: TRBJ1-5; D: -; V: TRBV30; DNA: TGTGCCTGGACGCTAGATAGCAATCAGCCCCAGCATTTT; CDR3: CAWTLDSNQPQHF
size: -; length: 15; J: TRBJ1-2; D: -; V: TRBV19; DNA: TGTGCCAGTAGCCAACCCGGGACACATAACTATGGCTACACCTTC; CDR3: CASSQPGTHNYGYTF
size: -; length: 15; J: TRBJ2-3; D: TRBD1; V: TRBV12-5; DNA: TGTGCTAGTGGTCCCGGGACAGGGAACACAGATACGCAGTATTTT; CDR3: CASGPGTGNTDTQYF
size: few; length: 19; J: TRBJ2-6; D: -; V: TRBV4-3; DNA: TGCGCCAGCAGCCAAGATTTCCGAGTTCCTAGCTCTGGGGCCAACGTCCTGACTTTC; CDR3: CASSQDFRVPSSGANVLTF
size: -; length: 14; J: TRBJ2-7; D: -; V: TRBV30; DNA: TGTGCCTGGGGCCAGGCCAGGGGAAAATACGAGCAGTACTTC; CDR3: CAWGQARGKYEQYF
size: -; length: 14; J: TRBJ1-4; D: -; V: TRBV7-9; DNA: TGTGCCAGCAGCTCAGGACAAATTAATGAAAAACTGTTTTTT; CDR3: CASSSGQINEKLFF
size: -; length: 15; J: TRBJ2-5; D: TRBD2; V: TRBV7-9; DNA: TGTGCCAGCAGCCCGGCTAGCGGGAGATCAGAGACCCAGTACTTC; CDR3: CASSPASGRSETQYF
size: -; length: 13; J: TRBJ1-2; D: TRBD1; V: TRBV10-2; DNA: TGCGCCAGCACGGACAGGGACTTCTATGGCTACACCTTC; CDR3: CASTDRDFYGYTF
size: -; length: 17; J: TRBJ2-7; D: TRBD2; V: TRBV7-9; DNA: TGTGCCAGCAGCTTGGGGCTAGCGGGGGGATACTCCTACGAGCAGTACTTC; CDR3: CASSLGLAGGYSYEQYF
size: few; length: 14; J: TRBJ1-3; D: -; V: TRBV28; DNA: TGTGCCAGCAGTTTCCGGGGGGCTGGAAACACCATATATTTT; CDR3: CASSFRGAGNTIYF
size: -; length: 10; J: TRBJ2-7; D: -; V: TRBV29-1; DNA: TGCAGCGTTCTACAGGGCGAGCAGTACTTC; CDR3: CSVLQGEQYF
size: -; length: 14; J: TRBJ2-7; D: -; V: TRBV11-2; DNA: TGTGCCAGCAGCTTAGATCCGGGAGATGCCGAGCAGTACTTC; CDR3: CASSLDPGDAEQYF
size: -; length: 16; J: TRBJ2-2; D: TRBD1; V: TRBV5-4; DNA: TGTGCCAGCAGCTTATATTCATACAGGGGGTCCGGGGAGCTGTTTTTT; CDR3: CASSLYSYRGSGELFF
size: -; length: 14; J: TRBJ2-7; D: TRBD1; V: TRBV16; DNA: TGTGCCAGCAGTCCCCGGGACAGGGGGCGAGAGCAGTACTTC; CDR3: CASSPRDRGREQYF
size: -; length: 17; J: TRBJ2-7; D: TRBD1; V: TRBV7-2; DNA: TGTGCCAGCAGCTTAGGAGGGTTACAGGGGGCAGCCTACGAGCAGTACTTC; CDR3: CASSLGGLQGAAYEQYF
size: -; length: 15; J: TRBJ2-1; D: TRBD2; V: TRBV6-4; DNA: TGTGCCAGCAGTAAGGAGACTAGCACTCACAATGAGCAGTTCTTC; CDR3: CASSKETSTHNEQFF
size: -; length: 15; J: TRBJ2-7; D: TRBD2; V: TRBV19; DNA: TGTGCCAGTAGTAGGGAGACTAGCTATCGCGGCGAGCAGTACTTC; CDR3: CASSRETSYRGEQYF
size: -; length: 14; J: TRBJ2-7; D: TRBD1; V: TRBV5-1; DNA: TGCGCCAGCAGCTTAAGACAGGGGGCAAACGAGCAGTACTTC; CDR3: CASSLRQGANEQYF
size: -; length: 15; J: TRBJ1-5; D: -; V: TRBV19; DNA: TGTGCCAGTAGTCATGCCACAGGGAGCAATCAGCCCCAGCATTTT; CDR3: CASSHATGSNQPQHF
size: -; length: 15; J: TRBJ2-7; D: TRBD1; V: TRBV29-1; DNA: TGCAGCGTTGTGGACTGGACAGGGGATTCCTACGAGCAGTACTTC; CDR3: CSVVDWTGDSYEQYF
size: -; length: 15; J: TRBJ2-2; D: -; V: TRBV11-2; DNA: TGTGCCAGCAGCTTAGGAGGCGTTTCCACCGGGGAGCTGTTTTTT; CDR3: CASSLGGVSTGELFF
size: few; length: 18; J: TRBJ2-3; D: TRBD2; V: TRBV7-9; DNA: TGTGCCAGCAGCTTAGAGTGGACTAGCGGGATGGCGGTAGATACGCAGTATTTT; CDR3: CASSLEWTSGMAVDTQYF
size: -; length: 13; J: TRBJ2-2; D: TRBD2; V: TRBV4-2; DNA: TGTGCCACACAAGCCGGGGGGACCGGGGAGCTGTTTTTT; CDR3: CATQAGGTGELFF
size: -; length: 14; J: TRBJ2-3; D: -; V: TRBV9; DNA: TGTGCCAGCAGCGTAGAAGCGGGCCTTGATACGCAGTATTTT; CDR3: CASSVEAGLDTQYF
size: -; length: 16; J: TRBJ2-7; D: -; V: TRBV6-5; DNA: TGTGCCAGCAGTTACGAGGGGGCGGGAGGACTCTACGAGCAGTACTTC; CDR3: CASSYEGAGGLYEQYF
size: -; length: 13; J: TRBJ1-2; D: TRBD1; V: TRBV14; DNA: TGTGCCAGCAGCCTAGGGACAGACTATGGCTACACCTTC; CDR3: CASSLGTDYGYTF
size: few; length: 16; J: TRBJ2-1; D: TRBD2; V: TRBV6-1; DNA: TGTGCCAGCAGTGTAGCTAGCGGGAGGGCCTACAATGAGCAGTTCTTC; CDR3: CASSVASGRAYNEQFF
size: -; length: 15; J: TRBJ2-5; D: TRBD2; V: TRBV6-1; DNA: TGTGCCAGCAGTGAACCTAGCGGGGACCAAGAGACCCAGTACTTC; CDR3: CASSEPSGDQETQYF
size: few; length: 13; J: TRBJ2-3; D: -; V: TRBV5-4; DNA: TGTGCCAGCAGCCCCCCGGAGTCGGATACGCAGTATTTT; CDR3: CASSPPESDTQYF